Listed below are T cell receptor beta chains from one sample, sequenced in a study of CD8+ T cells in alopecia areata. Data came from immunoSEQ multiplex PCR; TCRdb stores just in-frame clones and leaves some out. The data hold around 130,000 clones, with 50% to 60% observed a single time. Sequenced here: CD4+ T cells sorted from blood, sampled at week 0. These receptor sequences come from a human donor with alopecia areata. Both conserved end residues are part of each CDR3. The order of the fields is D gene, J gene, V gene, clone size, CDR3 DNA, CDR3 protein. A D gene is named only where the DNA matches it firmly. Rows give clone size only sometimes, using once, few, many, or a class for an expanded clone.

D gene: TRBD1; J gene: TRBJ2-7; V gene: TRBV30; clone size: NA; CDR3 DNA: TGTGCCTGGAGTGGAGGGACAGGGGGCCGCGAGCAGTACTTC; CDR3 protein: CAWSGGTGGREQYF
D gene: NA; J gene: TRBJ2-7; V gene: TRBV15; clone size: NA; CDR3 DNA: TGTGCCACCAGCAGAGAGGGTGGCAGGAGCTCCTACGAGCAGTACTTC; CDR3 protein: CATSREGGRSSYEQYF
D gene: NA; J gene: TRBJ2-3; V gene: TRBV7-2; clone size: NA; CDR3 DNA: TGTGCCAGCAGCTTTCCGGGTGCAGATACGCAGTATTTT; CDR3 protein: CASSFPGADTQYF
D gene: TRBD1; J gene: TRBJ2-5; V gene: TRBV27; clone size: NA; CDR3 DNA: TGTGCCAGCAGTTCCCGGGACAGCAAAGAGACCCAGTACTTC; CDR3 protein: CASSSRDSKETQYF
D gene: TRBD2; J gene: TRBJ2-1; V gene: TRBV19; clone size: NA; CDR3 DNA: TGTGCCAGTAGTACAGCGGGAGTTAACTACAATGAGCAGTTCTTC; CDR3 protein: CASSTAGVNYNEQFF
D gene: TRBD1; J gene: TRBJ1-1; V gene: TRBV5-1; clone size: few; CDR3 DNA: TGCGCCAGCAGCCCTCCAGGGGGGGGCACTGAAGCTTTCTTT; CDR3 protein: CASSPPGGGTEAFF
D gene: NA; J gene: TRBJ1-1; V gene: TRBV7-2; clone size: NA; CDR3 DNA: TGTGCCAGCAGCTTAGTGAGCAGGATCACTGAAGCTTTCTTT; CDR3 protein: CASSLVSRITEAFF
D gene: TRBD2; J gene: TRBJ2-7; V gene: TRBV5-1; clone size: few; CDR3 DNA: TGCGCCAGCAGCGCTCTAGCGGGGGGGCCATACGAGCAGTACTTC; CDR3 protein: CASSALAGGPYEQYF
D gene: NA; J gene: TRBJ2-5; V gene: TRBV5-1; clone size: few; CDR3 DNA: TGCGCCAGCAGCTTGGACAGAGAAGAGACCCAGTACTTC; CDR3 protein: CASSLDREETQYF
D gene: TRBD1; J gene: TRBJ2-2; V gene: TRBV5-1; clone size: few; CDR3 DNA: TGCGCCAGCAGCTTGGCCCCGGGACAGGGGGCGATCGGGGAGCTGTTTTTT; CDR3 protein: CASSLAPGQGAIGELFF